A selection of T cell receptor beta chains follows, all from one sample in a study of cytomegalovirus exposure and HLA in healthy donors. The protocol was immunoSEQ multiplex PCR, while the TCRdb copy is restricted to in-frame clones and leaves out a portion. The sample has 330,000 or so clones, 86% seen once; the top ten hold around 0.84%. The sample comprised PBMCs. All receptors derive from a woman between 18 and 29 years old in good health and CMV-seronegative. Both conserved end residues are part of each CDR3. Each record gives: clone size, V gene, D gene, J gene, CDR3 DNA, CDR3 protein. D genes are given only for firm matches. Clone size is stated in some rows and not others, as once, few, many or a class when expanded.

-,TRBV6-6,TRBD1,TRBJ2-1,TGTGCAGGGAGCCAGGGGGCGCACCACAATGAGCAGTTCTTC,CAGSQGAHHNEQFF
-,TRBV4-3,-,TRBJ2-7,TGCGCCAGCAGCCAAGCAGCTAGTCCCTCCTACGAGCAGTACTTC,CASSQAASPSYEQYF
once,TRBV4-3,TRBD2,TRBJ2-1,TGCGCCAGCAGCCCACATGGGACTAGCGGGTACAATGAGCAGTTCTTC,CASSPHGTSGYNEQFF
-,TRBV5-6,-,TRBJ2-5,TGTGCCAGCAGCTTGTTGCGGCAAGAGACCCAGTACTTC,CASSLLRQETQYF
-,TRBV19,-,TRBJ1-4,TGTGCCAGTAGTTCCTCCGGGACACAGAATGAAAAACTGTTTTTT,CASSSSGTQNEKLFF
once,TRBV28,TRBD1,TRBJ1-2,TGTGCCAGCAGTTCAGGATCGGACAGGGGGAACTATGGCTACACCTTC,CASSSGSDRGNYGYTF
-,TRBV19,TRBD2,TRBJ2-7,TGTGCCACGTCTCCGGGACTACTAGACTACGAGCAGTACTTC,CATSPGLLDYEQYF
-,TRBV15,TRBD2,TRBJ2-5,TGTGCCACCAGCGGTCTCGGCCTAGCGGTAGAGACCCAGTACTTC,CATSGLGLAVETQYF
few,TRBV7-2,-,TRBJ1-5,TGTGCCAGCAGCTTAGCGGCGGGTCAGCCCCAGCATTTT,CASSLAAGQPQHF
-,TRBV9,TRBD1,TRBJ1-1,TGTGCCAGCAGCGTTAAAGACAGGGGGCCTCTCGGCACTGAAGCTTTCTTT,CASSVKDRGPLGTEAFF
-,TRBV10-3,-,TRBJ2-7,TGTGCCATCGGAACAATAGCGGAATCCTACGAGCAGTACTTC,CAIGTIAESYEQYF
-,TRBV9,-,TRBJ1-3,TGTGCCAGCAGCGTGGGGGTGGGAGGACTCACTGGAAACACCATATATTTT,CASSVGVGGLTGNTIYF
-,TRBV10-1,TRBD1,TRBJ2-7,TGCGCCAGCAGTGGGAACCCTAAGGACAGGGCAACGGACTACGAGCAGTACTTC,CASSGNPKDRATDYEQYF
-,TRBV5-1,-,TRBJ2-7,TGCGCCAGCAGCTTTGTGGTTTTAGCGGCCTTACCCCTTACCGAGCAGTACTTC,CASSFVVLAALPLTEQYF
-,TRBV2,-,TRBJ1-4,TGTGCCAGCCAGGTCTCAACTAATGAAAAACTGTTTTTT,CASQVSTNEKLFF
few,TRBV18,-,TRBJ2-7,TGTGCCAGCTCACCACCGGCAGGGGTCGAGCAGTACTTC,CASSPPAGVEQYF
-,TRBV7-3,TRBD2,TRBJ2-2,TGTGCCAGCAGCTCACTAGCGGGAATGACCGGGGAGCTGTTTTTT,CASSSLAGMTGELFF
-,TRBV19,-,TRBJ2-1,TGTGCCAGTACAGGGTTTGGGTACAATGAGCAGTTCTTC,CASTGFGYNEQFF
once,TRBV7-8,-,TRBJ2-3,TGTGCCAGCAGCTTAAGAGGGGGAGGGACCCCAGATACGCAGTATTTT,CASSLRGGGTPDTQYF
-,TRBV28,TRBD1,TRBJ1-4,TGTGCCAGCAGTTCCCGACAGGGGCTCTTTGAAAAACTGTTTTTT,CASSSRQGLFEKLFF
-,TRBV7-2,TRBD1,TRBJ1-2,TGTGCCAGCAGCCCCCGACAGGGAAACTATGGCTACACCTTC,CASSPRQGNYGYTF
once,TRBV9,TRBD1,TRBJ1-2,TGTGCCAGCAGCCAGACAGGGGCGGGAGGCTACACCTTC,CASSQTGAGGYTF
-,TRBV18,TRBD2,TRBJ2-1,TGTGCCAGCTCACGCCAGCGGGAGGACAATGAGCAGTTCTTC,CASSRQREDNEQFF
-,TRBV6-5,TRBD1,TRBJ2-7,TGTGCCAGCCTTCCGGGACAGGGGGCCCACGAGCAGTACTTC,CASLPGQGAHEQYF
-,TRBV7-2,-,TRBJ2-3,TGTGCCAGCAGCTTAGCGCTTGGGGGCAGGGGAGAGGGCACAGATACGCAGTATTTT,CASSLALGGRGEGTDTQYF
-,TRBV6-6,TRBD2,TRBJ2-7,TGTGCCAGCAGTACAGGGACTAGCGGGATTGCCTACGAGCAGTACTTC,CASSTGTSGIAYEQYF
-,TRBV2,TRBD1,TRBJ2-7,TGTGCCAGCAGATTCGGACAGGGGTCCGAGCAGTACTTC,CASRFGQGSEQYF
-,TRBV4-2,-,TRBJ2-5,TGTGCCAGCAGCCAAGAAGCGCTCCTGGCAGAGACCCAGTACTTC,CASSQEALLAETQYF
-,TRBV28,-,TRBJ1-5,TGTGCCAGCAGTTCCATCGGGAGTGTTAGTTTT,CASSSIGSVSF
-,TRBV5-4,TRBD2,TRBJ2-1,TGTGCCAGCAGCCGGGAGGGGGTAGACAATGAGCAGTTCTTC,CASSREGVDNEQFF
-,TRBV5-1,TRBD1,TRBJ2-5,TGCGCCAGCAGCTTGGGGACCGGGACAGGGGGTGAGGAGACCCAGTACTTC,CASSLGTGTGGEETQYF
-,TRBV6-5,-,TRBJ2-5,TGTGCCAGCAGTTACGTAGGAGTCCTTATGGAGACCCAGTACTTC,CASSYVGVLMETQYF
-,TRBV28,TRBD1,TRBJ1-1,TGTGCCAGCAGTACCGGGACAGGGTCCCGGTCAGCTTTCTTT,CASSTGTGSRSAFF
once,TRBV29-1,TRBD1,TRBJ1-1,TGCAGCGTGGGACAGGGCTGGGGGAACACTGAAGCTTTCTTT,CSVGQGWGNTEAFF
-,TRBV7-9,TRBD1,TRBJ1-4,TGTGCCAGCAGCTCGGGGACAGGGCCTAATGAAAAACTGTTTTTT,CASSSGTGPNEKLFF
-,TRBV6-6,TRBD2,TRBJ2-3,TGTGCCAGCAGTCCGGGACTAGCGGGAGGGGGGAATACGCAGTATTTT,CASSPGLAGGGNTQYF
-,TRBV7-9,TRBD2,TRBJ2-1,TGTGCCAGCAGCTATAGCGGGGCACTGTACAATGAGCAGTTCTTC,CASSYSGALYNEQFF
-,TRBV4-3,-,TRBJ2-3,TGCGCCAGCAGCCAAAGGTTCCGGGACACCGATACGCAGTATTTT,CASSQRFRDTDTQYF
-,TRBV18,-,TRBJ2-3,TGTGCCAGCTCACGGCAGGGGAGCACAGATACGCAGTATTTT,CASSRQGSTDTQYF
-,TRBV7-2,TRBD2,TRBJ2-7,TGTGCCAGCAGCCCAGGGGGGACTAGCGGGAGAGGGCACTTC,CASSPGGTSGRGHF
-,TRBV15,-,TRBJ2-5,TGTGCCACCAGCAGAGATAGACAGCAAGAGACCCAGTACTTC,CATSRDRQQETQYF
few,TRBV19,TRBD1,TRBJ1-1,TGTGCCAGTAGTGGACAGGTGAACACTGAAGCTTTCTTT,CASSGQVNTEAFF